Listed below are T cell receptor beta chains from one sample, sequenced in a study of early T cells in non-severe SARS-CoV-2 infection. From the 5' RACE reads, TCRdb called clonotypes with MiXCR, one entry per CDR3 protein. Of more than 60,000 distinct CDR3 sequences listed, over 4.5% are singletons. Source material: whole blood. All receptors derive from an adult who was a healthcare worker with PCR-confirmed SARS-CoV-2 infection or an uninfected control (not recorded which). CDR3s include the opening cysteine and the closing phenylalanine or tryptophan. The D gene is left open where the match is weak. The size entry is marked missing in some rows and otherwise reads once, few, many or a size class.

j_gene: TRBJ2-7; abundance: many; len: 15; d_gene: TRBD2; v_gene: TRBV7-8; CDR3nt: TGTGCCAGCAGCTTATTGGGCGGGAGGGCACCAAGGGAGTACTTC; CDR3aa: CASSLLGGRAPREYF
j_gene: TRBJ2-1; abundance: many; len: 15; d_gene: TRBD2; v_gene: TRBV27; CDR3nt: TGTGCCAGCAGTCCTAGCGGGAGGGCTCGCGATGAGCAGTTCTTC; CDR3aa: CASSPSGRARDEQFF
j_gene: TRBJ2-7; abundance: -; len: 12; d_gene: TRBD1; v_gene: TRBV29-1; CDR3nt: TGCAGCGTTGAGGGACAGGATGCCGAGCAGTACTTC; CDR3aa: CSVEGQDAEQYF
j_gene: TRBJ2-7; abundance: many; len: 13; d_gene: -; v_gene: TRBV7-8; CDR3nt: TGTGCCAGCAGCATGGCGTATTCCTACGAGCAGTACTTC; CDR3aa: CASSMAYSYEQYF
j_gene: TRBJ2-1; abundance: many; len: 15; d_gene: -; v_gene: TRBV6-1; CDR3nt: TGTGCCAGCAGTCGAGGATTGAGCTCCTACAATGAGCAGTTCTTC; CDR3aa: CASSRGLSSYNEQFF
j_gene: TRBJ1-1; abundance: many; len: 13; d_gene: -; v_gene: TRBV7-2; CDR3nt: TGTGCCAGCAGTTCTAATACGAACACTGAAGCTTTCTTT; CDR3aa: CASSSNTNTEAFF
j_gene: TRBJ1-2; abundance: few; len: 13; d_gene: -; v_gene: TRBV6-6; CDR3nt: TGTGCCAGCACCCCTGACAGAACCTATGGCTACACCTTC; CDR3aa: CASTPDRTYGYTF
j_gene: TRBJ2-6; abundance: many; len: 16; d_gene: -; v_gene: TRBV19; CDR3nt: TGTCCCAGTAGTATAGGGGAGTACGCTGGGGCCAACGTCCTGACTTTC; CDR3aa: CPSSIGEYAGANVLTF
j_gene: TRBJ1-1; abundance: few; len: 14; d_gene: -; v_gene: TRBV6-1; CDR3nt: TGTGCCAGCAGTGATAATCCTCGGACAGCTGAAGCTTTCTTT; CDR3aa: CASSDNPRTAEAFF
j_gene: TRBJ2-6; abundance: many; len: 17; d_gene: -; v_gene: TRBV5-6; CDR3nt: TGTGCCAGCAGCTTGGTTCTAGCCTTCTCTGGGGCCAACGTCCTGACTTTC; CDR3aa: CASSLVLAFSGANVLTF
j_gene: TRBJ1-3; abundance: few; len: 13; d_gene: -; v_gene: TRBV12-3/TRBV12-4; CDR3nt: TGTGCCAGCAGACAGAACTCTGGAAACACCATATATTTT; CDR3aa: CASRQNSGNTIYF
j_gene: TRBJ2-1; abundance: -; len: 16; d_gene: TRBD2; v_gene: TRBV7-8; CDR3nt: TGTGCCAGCAGCGCCAAGAGACTAGCGGGGGTCAATGAGCAGTTCTTC; CDR3aa: CASSAKRLAGVNEQFF
j_gene: TRBJ2-1; abundance: many; len: 15; d_gene: TRBD2; v_gene: TRBV5-1; CDR3nt: TGCGCCAGCAGCTCAGGGACTAGCCCCCTAGATGAGCAGTTCTTC; CDR3aa: CASSSGTSPLDEQFF
j_gene: TRBJ1-4; abundance: many; len: 16; d_gene: TRBD1; v_gene: TRBV6-1; CDR3nt: TGTGCCAGCAGTACGACAGGGGGCTCAGCTAATGAAAAACTGTTTTTT; CDR3aa: CASSTTGGSANEKLFF
j_gene: TRBJ2-2; abundance: many; len: 19; d_gene: TRBD2; v_gene: TRBV28; CDR3nt: TGTGCCAGCAGGCTGAGAGCCAGACTAGCGGGAGCTAAGACCGGGGAGCTGTTTTTT; CDR3aa: CASRLRARLAGAKTGELFF
j_gene: TRBJ1-2; abundance: -; len: 14; d_gene: -; v_gene: TRBV12-3/TRBV12-4; CDR3nt: TGTGCCAGCAGCCCGGGGGCACGGCTCGGGGGCTACACCTTC; CDR3aa: CASSPGARLGGYTF
j_gene: TRBJ2-7; abundance: -; len: 16; d_gene: TRBD2; v_gene: TRBV20-1; CDR3nt: TGCAGTGCTAGAGATGGTCGAGCGGGGGGCGTCTACGAGCAGTACTTC; CDR3aa: CSARDGRAGGVYEQYF
j_gene: TRBJ2-1; abundance: many; len: 13; d_gene: TRBD2; v_gene: TRBV12-3/TRBV12-4; CDR3nt: TGTGCCAGTATAGCGGGAGTGGGCAATGAGCAGTTCTTC; CDR3aa: CASIAGVGNEQFF
j_gene: TRBJ2-7; abundance: many; len: 14; d_gene: -; v_gene: TRBV20-1; CDR3nt: TGCAGTGCCTCCACGGACAGCGAACGGGGGGAGCAGTACTTC; CDR3aa: CSASTDSERGEQYF
j_gene: TRBJ2-7; abundance: many; len: 13; d_gene: -; v_gene: TRBV4-3; CDR3nt: TGCGCCAGCAGCCAAGCCCCGGGGTACGAGCAGTACTTC; CDR3aa: CASSQAPGYEQYF
j_gene: TRBJ2-7; abundance: few; len: 15; d_gene: -; v_gene: TRBV20-1; CDR3nt: TGCAGTGCTAGGCCATCTAGCGCGTGGTCCTACGAGCAGTACTTC; CDR3aa: CSARPSSAWSYEQYF
j_gene: TRBJ2-3; abundance: -; len: 15; d_gene: -; v_gene: TRBV5-1; CDR3nt: TGCGCCAGCACCCGGGAGTCCCAGGTCTCAGATACGCAGTATTTT; CDR3aa: CASTRESQVSDTQYF
j_gene: TRBJ2-3; abundance: many; len: 15; d_gene: TRBD2; v_gene: TRBV20-1; CDR3nt: TGCAGTGCCAACCCGACTAGCGGAGCCTCAGATACGCAGTATTTT; CDR3aa: CSANPTSGASDTQYF
j_gene: TRBJ1-1; abundance: many; len: 15; d_gene: -; v_gene: TRBV12-3/TRBV12-4; CDR3nt: TGTGCCAGCAGTTTCACAGGGTTCATGAACACTGAAGCTTTCTTT; CDR3aa: CASSFTGFMNTEAFF
j_gene: TRBJ2-7; abundance: -; len: 16; d_gene: TRBD2; v_gene: TRBV12-3/TRBV12-4; CDR3nt: TGTGCCAGCAGTTTAGCGATGGTAGCGGGAGACTACGAGCAGTACTTC; CDR3aa: CASSLAMVAGDYEQYF
j_gene: TRBJ1-5; abundance: many; len: 16; d_gene: TRBD1; v_gene: TRBV15; CDR3nt: TGTGCCACCACAGGGGGCCTGCTGGCGGGAAATCAGCCCCAGCATTTT; CDR3aa: CATTGGLLAGNQPQHF
j_gene: TRBJ2-3; abundance: many; len: 13; d_gene: -; v_gene: TRBV29-1; CDR3nt: TGCAGCGTCCCCTTGACCCGGTTTGATACGCAGTATTTT; CDR3aa: CSVPLTRFDTQYF
j_gene: TRBJ2-7; abundance: few; len: 12; d_gene: TRBD1; v_gene: TRBV29-1; CDR3nt: TGCAGCGTTACAGGGGACTCCTACGAGCAGTACTTC; CDR3aa: CSVTGDSYEQYF
j_gene: TRBJ2-7; abundance: -; len: 15; d_gene: TRBD1; v_gene: TRBV6-6; CDR3nt: TGTGCCAGCAGTTATGGTAGGCAGGGGGCGCGCGAGCAGTACTTC; CDR3aa: CASSYGRQGAREQYF
j_gene: TRBJ2-2; abundance: many; len: 16; d_gene: TRBD2; v_gene: TRBV19; CDR3nt: TGTGCCAGTAGTATGATGGTAGCGGGAGCGGGCGGGGAGCTGTTTTTT; CDR3aa: CASSMMVAGAGGELFF
j_gene: TRBJ2-2; abundance: few; len: 17; d_gene: TRBD2; v_gene: TRBV4-3; CDR3nt: TGCGCCAGCAGCCAAGTTTGGACTAGCGGGCTCACCGGGGAGCTGTTTTTT; CDR3aa: CASSQVWTSGLTGELFF
j_gene: TRBJ2-1; abundance: -; len: 13; d_gene: TRBD2; v_gene: TRBV5-1; CDR3nt: TGCGCCAGCAGATGGACTAGCGACAATGAGCAGTTCTTC; CDR3aa: CASRWTSDNEQFF
j_gene: TRBJ1-2; abundance: many; len: 14; d_gene: TRBD1; v_gene: TRBV20-1; CDR3nt: TGCAGTGCCGGAACTGGACAGGGGAACTATGGCTACACCTTC; CDR3aa: CSAGTGQGNYGYTF